The text below deals with one T cell receptor (beta chain). Its antigen remains unidentified. This sample is drawn from a study of T cell responses to AZD1222 COVID-19 vaccine. The CDR3 consists of 13 residues. Deletions cut 5 bases from V and 3 bases from J, with 10 bases between. The germline V gene encodes CDR1 ENHRY and CDR2 SYGVKD. The method was immunoSEQ multiplex PCR; TCRdb's version includes in-frame clones alone and lacks a portion of them. The table records over 100,000 clones, 87% of them present only once. Study-wide results and limits: Per reports, nearly half of all spike-specific TCRs target regions that are unmutated in variants. Mapped onto spike, vaccine-associated CD4 TCRs spanned it and were dominant at 160-218 and 743-854. Females made up more of the donors, who were largely white British, and clonal diversity may have come out too low.

Timing groups of about 4 and about 12 weeks for second doses were pooled. This chain connects TRBV10-3 to TRBJ1-2, with a possible D match to TRBD1 (5 bases). The clonotype comes from an adult who received the AZD1222 COVID-19 vaccine. Sample: peripheral blood, taken 28 days after the second AZD1222 dose. CDR3 nucleotides: TGTGCCATCAGTCTAGACAGATACTATGGCTACACCTTC. The encoded protein is CAISLDRYYGYTF.